This T cell receptor beta chain was identified during a study of blood T cells in healthy people across ages. Study results and limitations: Older age went with lower TCR beta diversity per million T cells, in a roughly linear way. Naive T cell percentage strongly correlated with TCR beta diversity. Since the PBMCs were unsorted, naive and antigen-experienced cells could not be conclusively compared.

A J-beta primer mix and a sample-barcoded 5' primer were used in a second PCR of roughly 6 to 11 cycles. Template switching added a 12-random-nucleotide identifier to every cDNA molecule. One entry per CDR3 protein results from TCRdb running MiXCR on the 5' RACE reads. The sample shows some 1.8 million distinct CDR3 sequences, about 39% of them seen only once. As to this clonotype: The antigen remains undetermined.

The clonotype comes from a human donor in good health. Sequencing was done on a sample of blood.

CDR3 protein: CASSLYRDHTDTQYF. The DNA of the CDR3 is TGTGCCAGCAGCTTATACAGGGATCACACAGATACGCAGTATTTT. This sequence joins TRBV7-3 and TRBJ2-3; a weak D match, TRBD1 (6 bases). The germline gives CDR1 SGHTA, CDR2 FQGTGA. The CDR3 extends over 15 amino acids. The germline V and J ends were trimmed by 2 bases and 2 bases, with 11 bases remaining between them. The entire variable domain, with the rest obtained from reference TRBV7-3 and TRBJ2-3, is as follows: GAGVSQTPSNKVTEKGKYVELRCDPISGHTALYWYRQSLGQGPEFLIYFQGTGAADDSGLPNDRFFAVRPEGSVSTLKIQRTERGDSAVYLCASSLYRDHTDTQYFGPGTRLTVL.